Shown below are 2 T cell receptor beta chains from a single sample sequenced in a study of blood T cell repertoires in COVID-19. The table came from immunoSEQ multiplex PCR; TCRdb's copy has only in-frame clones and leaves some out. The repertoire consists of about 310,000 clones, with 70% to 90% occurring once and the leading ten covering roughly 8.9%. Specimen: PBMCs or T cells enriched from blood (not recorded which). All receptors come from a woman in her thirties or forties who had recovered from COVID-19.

The CDR3 bases are TGTGCCAGCAGACTCGACAGGGGTGGCTATGGCTACACCTTC. This encodes CASRLDRGGYGYTF. The chain combines TRBV7-9 with TRBJ1-2; 8 bases are a match to TRBD1. V was clipped by 6 bases and J by 4 bases; unmatched bases: 7. The CDR3 consists of 14 residues. CDR1 and CDR2 from the germline V gene are SEHNR and FQNEAQ (reference sequence).

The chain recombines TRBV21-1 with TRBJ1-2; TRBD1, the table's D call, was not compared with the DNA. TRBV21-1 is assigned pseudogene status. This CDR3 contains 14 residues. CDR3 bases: TGTGCCAGCAGTCGAGGGGGACCTTTGCCTGGCTACACCTTC. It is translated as CASSRGGPLPGYTF.